One sample yielded the 29 T cell receptor beta chains listed below, sequenced in a study of T cell responses to AZD1222 COVID-19 vaccine. Sequenced by immunoSEQ multiplex PCR; TCRdb stores in-frame clones only, minus some. The sample records 250,000 to 300,000 clones, 90% to 95% being singletons. The sample in question was peripheral blood, obtained 28 days after the second AZD1222 dose. Receptor source: an adult who received the AZD1222 COVID-19 vaccine.

The rearrangement uses TRBV28 and TRBJ2-7; D gene unclear. Germline CDR1 is MDHEN and CDR2 is SYDVKM. The CDR3 has 11 residues. V lost 5 bases and J 4 bases, leaving 6 bases between the germline ends. This CDR3 is CASSDLYEQYF. DNA of the CDR3: TGTGCCAGCAGTGATTTATACGAGCAGTACTTC.

This sequence joins TRBV2 and TRBJ1-3, with 8 bases identical to TRBD1. CDR1 and CDR2 from the germline V gene are SNHLY and FYNNEI. The V and J ends lost 6 bases and 0 bases, in that order; junction bases with no gene match: 1. The CDR3 covers 14 residues. CDR3 residues: CASRTGGSGNTIYF. DNA for the CDR3: TGTGCCAGCAGAACAGGGGGCTCTGGAAACACCATATATTTT.

The rearrangement uses TRBV9 and TRBJ2-3, with TRBD1 as a possible D gene (7 bases). Germline assignment: CDR1 SGDLS and CDR2 YYNGEE. This CDR3 has 16 residues. V lost 2 bases, J lost 2 bases, and 15 bases lay in between. The CDR3 loop is CASSVRGRGVTDTQYF. The DNA of the CDR3 is TGTGCCAGCAGCGTCAGGGGCAGGGGGGTCACAGATACGCAGTATTTT.

The chain employs TRBV10-1 and TRBJ2-1; perhaps D is TRBD1 or TRBD2 (5 bases each). The germline V gene has CDR1 WNHNN and CDR2 SYGVQD (reference sequence). This CDR3 has 17 amino acids. The V end was cut by 2 bases, the J end by 0 bases, with 14 bases between. CDR3 loop: CASSELGDPDSYNEQFF. The CDR3 bases are TGCGCCAGCAGTGAGCTGGGGGACCCAGACTCCTACAATGAGCAGTTCTTC.

The chain is built from TRBV5-1 and TRBJ2-1; 12 positions match TRBD2. This CDR3 has 17 amino acids. Trimming took 4 bases from V and 1 from J; bases not matched to a gene: 6. CDR1 SGHRS and CDR2 YFSETQ come from the germline V gene. CDR3 residues: CASSGDLAGGSYNEQFF. The CDR3 DNA sequence: TGCGCCAGCAGCGGAGATCTAGCGGGGGGGTCCTACAATGAGCAGTTCTTC.

The gene calls are TRBV5-1 and TRBJ2-7; the match to TRBD1 covers 8 bases. The CDR3 sequence is 15 residues long. Trimming cost V 3 bases and J 1 base; bases outside gene matches: 6. The germline V gene has CDR1 SGHRS and CDR2 YFSETQ. The chain's CDR3 is CASSSSGGASYEQYF. CDR3 DNA: TGCGCCAGCAGCTCCTCAGGGGGCGCTTCCTACGAGCAGTACTTC.

In its sample, this clone was seen once. The J gene is TRBJ2-5, the V gene TRBV28, with 7 bases aligning to TRBD2. CDR1 is MDHEN and CDR2 is SYDVKM in the germline V gene. The CDR3 consists of 14 residues. The junction had 2 bases not matched to a gene; V was cut back by 1 base and J by 3 bases. The CDR3 reads CASSLSGREETQYF. The CDR3 coding sequence is TGTGCCAGCAGTTTATCAGGGAGGGAAGAGACCCAGTACTTC.

The chain carries TRBV6-2 or TRBV6-3 and TRBJ2-7; TRBD1 aligns across 8 bases. With V trimmed by 6 bases and J by 0 bases, 7 bases remained unmatched. Per the germline V gene, CDR1 is MNHEY and CDR2 is SVGEGT. This CDR3 contains 15 residues. CDR3 in amino acids: CASSTWDRYSYEQYF. CDR3 DNA: TGTGCCAGCAGCACCTGGGACAGGTACTCCTACGAGCAGTACTTC.

This clone was recorded only once. The chain employs TRBV2 and TRBJ1-2; D is perhaps TRBD1 (5 bases). V was clipped by 8 bases and J by 8 bases, with 15 bases between them. CDR1 and CDR2 from the germline V gene are SNHLY and FYNNEI. The CDR3 extends over 12 amino acids. The CDR3 DNA sequence: TGTGCCAGCCCAGGGAGGTCGGCGGGCTACACCTTC. Its protein is CASPGRSAGYTF.

This clone is a singleton in its sample. The chain is built from TRBV28 and TRBJ1-5; 8 nucleotides match TRBD1. The length of the CDR3 is 15 residues. The V and J ends lost 7 bases and 8 bases, in that order; junction bases with no gene match: 13. Germline V CDR1 and CDR2: MDHEN, SYDVKM. The CDR3 spells CASTTVGQEFEPQHF. CDR3 DNA sequence: TGTGCCAGCACTACCGTGGGACAGGAATTTGAGCCCCAGCATTTT.

The J gene is TRBJ1-5, the V gene TRBV28, with TRBD1 as a possible D gene (6 bases). Germline CDR1 and CDR2: MDHEN and SYDVKM. V was cut by 10 bases and J by 9 bases, with 16 bases left in between. The CDR3 has 12 residues. CDR3 coding DNA: TGTGCCACCAGGGGACCCGTAGGGCCCCAGCATTTT. Its translation is CATRGPVGPQHF. The variable domain in full, completed from reference TRBV28 and TRBJ1-5, reads DVKVTQSSRYLVKRTGEKVFLECVQDMDHENMFWYRQDPGLGLRLIYFSYDVKMKEKGDIPEGYSVSREKKERFSLILESASTNQTSMYLCATRGPVGPQHFGDGTRLSIL.

V is TRBV7-9 and J is TRBJ1-4; 9 bases agree with TRBD1. The CDR3 extends over 14 amino acids. Germline trimming cut 5 bases from V and 7 bases from J; bases unmatched to any gene: 5. Per germline, CDR1 SEHNR and CDR2 FQNEAQ (reference sequence). The CDR3 DNA is TGTGCCAGCAGCAAACAGGGGGCGGGTGAAAAACTGTTTTTT. Amino acid sequence: CASSKQGAGEKLFF.

The chain is built from TRBV7-2 and TRBJ2-2; unclear D gene. V dropped 1 base and J dropped 0 bases, with 9 bases sitting between them. In germline, CDR1 is SGHTA, CDR2 FQGNSA. The CDR3 is made up of 16 amino acids. Written as DNA, the CDR3 is TGTGCCAGCAGCTTAGTGGGGTGGGCGAACACCGGGGAGCTGTTTTTT. It translates to CASSLVGWANTGELFF.

The rearrangement links TRBV6-2 or TRBV6-3 to TRBJ2-3; a possible D gene is TRBD2 (5 bases). Trimming pared 5 bases from V and 4 bases from J, leaving 13 bases between. The CDR3 covers 14 residues. CDR1 and CDR2 from the germline V gene are MNHEY and SVGEGT. This CDR3 reads CASSPRGVADTQYF. The CDR3, as DNA: TGTGCCAGCAGTCCCCGGGGAGTCGCAGATACGCAGTATTTT.

The chain is built from TRBV7-2 and TRBJ2-7; 9 nucleotides agree with TRBD2. CDR1 and CDR2 (germline): SGHTA, FQGNSA. This CDR3 contains 15 residues. V lost 3 bases to trimming and J lost 5 bases; unmatched junction nucleotides: 8. Here the CDR3 DNA reads TGTGCCAGCAGCTTTTGGGCTAGCGGGAACAACGAGCAGTACTTC. It specifies CASSFWASGNNEQYF.

V gene TRBV9 combines with J gene TRBJ2-7, with 10 bases aligning to TRBD2. The CDR3 loop spans 14 amino acids. The ends lost 1 base at V and 6 bases at J; junction bases unmatched: 4. Germline V gives CDR1 SGDLS, CDR2 YYNGEE. The CDR3 DNA reads as TGTGCCAGCAGCGTATCTAGCGGGGGTGGCGAGCAGTACTTC. It encodes CASSVSSGGGEQYF.

V is TRBV2 and J is TRBJ1-2; D gene uncertain. Germline V CDR1 and CDR2: SNHLY, FYNNEI. V lost 1 base to trimming and J lost 4 bases, with 10 bases between them. CDR3 size: 14 residues. CDR3 coding DNA: TGTGCCAGCAGTGAAGTAAGGTCCGTCTATGGCTACACCTTC. Its protein product is CASSEVRSVYGYTF.

The V and J genes are TRBV13 and TRBJ1-1; no firm D call. This CDR3 has 14 residues. V was shortened by 2 bases and J by 3 bases, with 10 bases between the two germline ends. The germline V gene has CDR1 PRHDT and CDR2 FYEKMQ (reference sequence). The CDR3 sequence: CASSLTSSYTEAFF. The CDR3 DNA follows: TGTGCCAGCAGCTTAACCTCTTCCTACACTGAAGCTTTCTTT. The entire variable domain, with the rest obtained from reference TRBV13 and TRBJ1-1, is as follows: AAGVIQSPRHLIKEKRETATLKCYPIPRHDTVYWYQQGPGQDPQFLISFYEKMQSDKGSIPDRFSAQQFSDYHSELNMSSLELGDSALYFCASSLTSSYTEAFFGQGTRLTVV.

V usage is TRBV5-6 and J usage is TRBJ2-3, with D hard to call. Germline values: CDR1 SGHDT, CDR2 YYEEEE. Trimming took off 4 bases at V and 0 bases at J, with 9 bases between the two ends. The CDR3 contains 14 residues. CDR3 region: CASSRWESTDTQYF. Written as DNA, the CDR3 is TGTGCCAGCAGCCGTTGGGAAAGCACAGATACGCAGTATTTT.

The chain links TRBV6-5 to TRBJ1-2, with D hard to call. Trimming left V 7 bases short and J 0 bases short, with 9 bases between. Germline V gene data show CDR1 as MNHEY and CDR2 as SVGAGI. CDR3 length: 13 residues. CDR3 residues: CASTRSSNYGYTF. In DNA form, the CDR3 reads TGTGCCAGCACGAGGTCCTCTAACTATGGCTACACCTTC.

The chain combines TRBV9 with TRBJ1-3; TRBD1 agrees at 7 bases. The V gene end was trimmed by 4 bases and the J gene end by 5 bases; junction bases not matched to a gene: 6. The CDR3 has 14 amino acids. Looked up from germline, CDR1 is SGDLS and CDR2 is YYNGEE. The CDR3 DNA reads as TGTGCCAGCAGCTCTCGACAGGGACGAAACACCATATATTTT. Protein: CASSSRQGRNTIYF.

The chain combines TRBV19 with TRBJ1-2; D might be TRBD1 (5 bases). This CDR3 is 15 amino acids long. V was shortened by 7 bases and J by 4 bases, with 19 bases between the two germline ends. Germline-derived CDR1 and CDR2 are LNHDA and SQIVND (reference sequence). The CDR3 nucleotides are TGTGCCAGTAACCCACCCGTCGGGAGGGGCTATGGCTACACCTTC. Translation: CASNPPVGRGYGYTF.

The count of this clone is one. This sequence joins TRBV28 and TRBJ2-2; no definite D call. Trimming stripped 2 bases from V and 5 bases from J, with 6 bases between. Germline CDR1 and CDR2: MDHEN and SYDVKM. CDR3 length: 13 residues. CDR3 sequence reads: CASSLDTTGELFF. CDR3 bases: TGTGCCAGCAGTTTAGACACTACCGGGGAGCTGTTTTTT.

The chain joins TRBV3-1 (or the pseudogene TRBV3-2) to TRBJ1-1; no reliable D call. With 3 bases removed from V and 0 bases from J, the gap between germline ends came to 8 bases. This CDR3 contains 14 residues. Germline V CDR1 and CDR2: LGHDT, YNNKEL (reference sequence). CDR3 in DNA: TGTGCCAGCAGCCAGTTAGCGGTGAACACTGAAGCTTTCTTT. This sequence encodes CASSQLAVNTEAFF.

The chain employs TRBV27 and TRBJ1-2; 7 nucleotides match TRBD1. This CDR3 contains 14 residues. The germline V gene has CDR1 MNHEY and CDR2 SMNVEV (reference sequence). J lost 6 bases, V lost 7 bases, and 11 bases had no gene match. The DNA for the CDR3 is TGTGCCAGCACCCCTGTGGGACAGTGGAATGGCTACACCTTC. Residues: CASTPVGQWNGYTF.

The CDR3 DNA reads as TGTGCCAGCTCCGGGGAAGATCCAACTAATGAAAAACTGTTTTTT. This gives the protein CASSGEDPTNEKLFF. The V and J genes are TRBV9 and TRBJ1-4, with D unresolved. The V gene lost 7 bases and the J gene lost 0 bases, with 13 bases spanning the gap. Per germline, CDR1 SGDLS and CDR2 YYNGEE. The CDR3 covers 15 residues.

The chain combines TRBV11-2 with TRBJ2-5; maybe TRBD2 (6 bases). CDR3 length equals 14 residues. Germline assignment: CDR1 SGHAT and CDR2 FQNNGV. Trimming cost V 2 bases and J 5 bases, with 12 bases left between them. The CDR3 protein is CASSLQLASETQYF. CDR3 bases: TGTGCCAGCAGCTTACAACTAGCTTCGGAGACCCAGTACTTC.

V and J are TRBV28 and TRBJ1-5; 12 bases map to TRBD1. The CDR3 is made up of 18 amino acids. V was pared by 5 bases and J by 0 bases, with 8 bases of the junction left unmatched. CDR1 MDHEN and CDR2 SYDVKM come from the germline V gene. In nucleotides, the CDR3 is TGTGCCAGCAGTCCGGACGGGACAGGGGGCCATAGCAATCAGCCCCAGCATTTT. As protein: CASSPDGTGGHSNQPQHF. The complete variable domain, with remaining parts taken from reference TRBV28 and TRBJ1-5, reads DVKVTQSSRYLVKRTGEKVFLECVQDMDHENMFWYRQDPGLGLRLIYFSYDVKMKEKGDIPEGYSVSREKKERFSLILESASTNQTSMYLCASSPDGTGGHSNQPQHFGDGTRLSIL.

V usage is TRBV28 and J usage is TRBJ1-2; TRBD1 agrees at 9 bases. CDR1 is MDHEN and CDR2 is SYDVKM in the germline V gene. The V segment lost 4 bases and the J segment 8 bases; nucleotides outside the gene matches: 11. The CDR3 runs to 15 residues. The DNA for the CDR3 is TGTGCCAGCAGTTCCACAGGGGGCTTCGGGGGAGGCTACACCTTC. This encodes CASSSTGGFGGGYTF.